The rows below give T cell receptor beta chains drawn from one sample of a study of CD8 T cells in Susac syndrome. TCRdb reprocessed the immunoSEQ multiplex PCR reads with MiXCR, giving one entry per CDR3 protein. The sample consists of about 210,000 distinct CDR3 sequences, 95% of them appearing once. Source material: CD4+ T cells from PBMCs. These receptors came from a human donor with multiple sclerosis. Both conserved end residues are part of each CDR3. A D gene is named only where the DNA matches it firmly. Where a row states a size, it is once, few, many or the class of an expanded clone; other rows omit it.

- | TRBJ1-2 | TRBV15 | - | TGTGCCACCACCTCGAACTATGGCTACACCTTC | CATTSNYGYTF
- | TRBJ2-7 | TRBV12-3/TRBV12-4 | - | TGTGCCAGCAGTTTAAACGGGTCCCCCCTCTCCTACGAGCAGTACTTC | CASSLNGSPLSYEQYF
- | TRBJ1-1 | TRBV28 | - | TGTGCCAGCGAAGAAGGACCCATGAACACTGAAGCTTTCTTT | CASEEGPMNTEAFF
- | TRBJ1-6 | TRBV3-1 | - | TGTGCCACCTCCCCCGGCCCGGCACCCCTCCACTTT | CATSPGPAPLHF
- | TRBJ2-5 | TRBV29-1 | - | TGCAGCGTCTTGGGGGCCGGCCAAGAGACCCAGTACTTC | CSVLGAGQETQYF
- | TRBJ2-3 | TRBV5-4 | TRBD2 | TGTGCCAGCAGCTTCCTAGCGGGGAGCACAGATACGCAGTATTTT | CASSFLAGSTDTQYF
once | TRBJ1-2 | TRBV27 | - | TGTGCCAGCAGTCAAAGACAAAGCTATGGCTACACCTTC | CASSQRQSYGYTF
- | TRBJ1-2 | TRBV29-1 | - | TGCAGCGTTACCCCTGGGCAGGTCGGGGACTATGGCTACACCTTC | CSVTPGQVGDYGYTF
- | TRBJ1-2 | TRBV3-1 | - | TGTGCCAGCAGCCCCACGCTACTCCCAACAGGGCATCCTAACTATGGCTACACCTTC | CASSPTLLPTGHPNYGYTF
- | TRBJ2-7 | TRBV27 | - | TGTGCCAGCAGTCCCACCGGGACGACCTCCTACGAGCAGTACTTC | CASSPTGTTSYEQYF
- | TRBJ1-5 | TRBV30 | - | TGTGCCTGGAGTCCAGAGGGAGGTAGCAATCAGCCCCAGCATTTT | CAWSPEGGSNQPQHF
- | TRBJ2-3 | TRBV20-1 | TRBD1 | TGCAGTGCCTATGGACAGGGGGACGCAGATACGCAGTATTTT | CSAYGQGDADTQYF
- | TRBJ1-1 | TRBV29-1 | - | TGCAGCGTTGCCCGAGTTTGGGGCACTGAAGCTTTCTTT | CSVARVWGTEAFF
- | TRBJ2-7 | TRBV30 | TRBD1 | TGTGCCTGGAGTGTACAGGGGAACGAGCAGTACTTC | CAWSVQGNEQYF
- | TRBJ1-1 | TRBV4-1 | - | TGCGCCAGCAGCCAAGATACTGGCGGGTTCGGCAGGGATGAAGCTTTCTTT | CASSQDTGGFGRDEAFF
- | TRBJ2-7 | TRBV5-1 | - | TGCGCCAGCAGCCGTGGGGGAGTCGATTCCGAGCAGTACTTC | CASSRGGVDSEQYF
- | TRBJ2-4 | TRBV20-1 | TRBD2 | TGCAGTGCTTTAGGACTAGCGGGAGGTCTAGCCAAAAACATTCAGTACTTC | CSALGLAGGLAKNIQYF
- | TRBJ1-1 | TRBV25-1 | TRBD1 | TGTGCCAGCAAGACAGGGTACACTGAAGCTTTCTTT | CASKTGYTEAFF
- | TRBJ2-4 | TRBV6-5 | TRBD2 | TGTGCCAGCAGTTACACTTTAGCGGGAGCCAAAAACATTCAGTACTTC | CASSYTLAGAKNIQYF
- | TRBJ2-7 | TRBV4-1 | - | TGCGCCAGCAGCCAAGTATACCGGACGGGCTACGAGCAGTACTTC | CASSQVYRTGYEQYF
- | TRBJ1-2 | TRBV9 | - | TGTGCCAGCAGCGTAGCGGTCAACTATGGCTACACCTTC | CASSVAVNYGYTF
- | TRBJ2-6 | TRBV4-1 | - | TGCGCCAGCAGCCAAGTTGGGGCCAACGTCCTGACTTTC | CASSQVGANVLTF
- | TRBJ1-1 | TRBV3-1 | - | TGTGCCAGCAGCCACTCCCGCCGGGGTGACACTGAAGCTTTCTTT | CASSHSRRGDTEAFF
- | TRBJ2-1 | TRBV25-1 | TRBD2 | TGTGCCAGCAGTTCCCTAGCGGGAGTGGGTGAGCAGTTCTTC | CASSSLAGVGEQFF
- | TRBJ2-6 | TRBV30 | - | TGTGCCTGGGCCTCTGGGGCCAACGTCCTGACTTTC | CAWASGANVLTF
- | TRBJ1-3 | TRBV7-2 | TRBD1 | TGTGCCAGCAGTTCCGACAGGGCTGGAAACACCATATATTTT | CASSSDRAGNTIYF